This TCR beta chain was sequenced during a study of T cell repertoires in cytomegalovirus infection. Study information: CMV epitopes, recently identified HLA-C-restricted and well-studied HLA-B-restricted, were used. Public TCR beta signatures marked donors with CMV infection and the matching HLA.

This clonotype was counted at least ten times. Its antigen is unknown. TCRdb reprocessed the reads with MiXCR, giving one entry per CDR3 protein. The sample shows about half a million distinct CDR3 sequences, 30% to 40% of them seen only once. Study-wide results and limits: Cumulative frequency (of public TCR beta family members) identified carriers of CMV plus the relevant HLA. The ex vivo response was dominated by HLA-C-restricted CMV-specific TCR beta clonotypes.

Specimen: cultured PBMCs, collected from culture after CMV antigen stimulation. This receptor was taken from a human donor in good health (CMV status not recorded). Some clones in this sample may be carry-over from other donors' samples.

CDR3 nucleotide sequence: TGTGCCAGCAGCTTTTTGGCGGGAGGGGACGGGGAGCTGTTTTTT. This codes for CASSFLAGGDGELFF. The J gene is TRBJ2-2, the V gene TRBV7-2, with TRBD2 identical over 9 bases. This CDR3 has 15 amino acids. The junction had 6 bases not matched to a gene; V was cut back by 3 bases and J by 7 bases. Germline V gene lookup returns CDR1 SGHTA and CDR2 FQGNSA. The full variable domain, rest sourced from reference TRBV7-2 and TRBJ2-2, is GAGVSQSPSNKVTEKGKDVELRCDPISGHTALYWYRQSLGQGLEFLIYFQGNSAPDKSGLPSDRFSAERTGGSVSTLTIQRTQQEDSAVYLCASSFLAGGDGELFFGEGSRLTVL.